This T cell receptor (beta chain) was recovered during a study of T cells in Graves' hyperthyroidism and ophthalmopathy. The diagnoses drew upon clinical symptoms, serum thyroxine and TRAb, thyroid ultrasound and orbital computed tomography. Fresh peripheral blood, 10 ml, yielded the PBMCs. The CDR3 extends over 16 amino acids. In germline, CDR1 is SNHLY, CDR2 FYNNEI. V dropped 5 bases and J dropped 4; count of bases not matched to a gene: 11. Amplification of TCR beta CDR3 regions was performed using RNA transcripts as template. Using the HTBI primer set, a first-round RT-PCR was run on the TCR CDR3. TCRdb used MiXCR to reprocess the multiplex PCR reads, holding one entry per CDR3 protein. The sample records just under 750,000 distinct CDR3 sequences, under 45% being singletons. This clonotype has a handful of counts.

The sequenced sample was blood. The receptor comes from a woman in her forties with Graves' hyperthyroidism. The gene calls are TRBV2 and TRBJ2-7; 10 bases are shared with TRBD1. The CDR3 sequence: CASSYWNWDRGYEQYF. The CDR3 coding sequence is TGTGCCAGCAGTTACTGGAATTGGGACAGGGGATACGAGCAGTACTTC.